The present TCR beta chain was sequenced within a study of blood T cell repertoires in COVID-19. Overall study: COVID-19 samples, acute and convalescent, were from the United States, Italy and Spain. Sources were T cells, B-cell-depleted T cells, or PBMCs; the material itself was cDNA or gDNA.

The CDR3 is made up of 15 amino acids. Germline V CDR1 and CDR2: SGDLS, YYNGEE. Trimming pared 2 bases from V and 2 bases from J, leaving 12 bases between. Patients at the Seattle site were enrolled during active infection and followed longitudinally. As handled by the study authors: Amplified reference gene primers provided the basis for estimating nucleated cell counts. Here immunoSEQ multiplex PCR was the method, and the copy in TCRdb shows in-frame clones only, minus some. V and J calls and clone size are copied from that table; D and trimming were computed from the DNA. The data hold about 160,000 clones, with roughly 90% observed a single time.

The chain couples TRBV9 to TRBJ2-3; TRBD1 might be the D (6 bases). Sequencing was done on a sample of peripheral blood. This receptor was obtained from a man aged 30-40 years with COVID-19, enrolled during active disease. CDR3 protein: CASSVRQALTDTQYF. CDR3 coding DNA: TGTGCCAGCAGCGTCCGACAGGCGCTCACAGATACGCAGTATTTT.